Each of the 18 T cell receptor beta chains below was sequenced from the same sample in a study of Ad26.COV2.S vaccination and SARS-CoV-2 variants. Sequencing was performed with immunoSEQ multiplex PCR; in TCRdb, only in-frame clones are kept and a portion is missing. The table lists approximately 360,000 clones, 83% of them singletons. Treatment noted: around 19 received Ad26.COV2.S at low or high dose, single or two shots; 5 received placebo; per-sample allocation not given. The investigators took samples on day 63 after the first vaccine or placebo injection. The specimen comprised peripheral blood, sampled in a trial of Ad26.COV2.S vaccine versus placebo. Source of these receptors: a person aged 18-60 years who received the Ad26.COV2.S COVID-19 vaccine or a placebo.

The CDR3: CASSSGSPYGYTF. The CDR3 DNA reads as TGTGCCAGCAGTTCCGGGAGTCCCTATGGCTACACCTTC. The V gene is TRBV12-3 or TRBV12-4, the J gene TRBJ1-2; D is uncertain. The CDR3 is made up of 13 amino acids. The V end was cut by 4 bases, the J end by 4 bases, with 10 bases between.

Here the CDR3 DNA reads TGTGCCAGCTCACCAGTACAGGGGCTGCGTGGCTACACCTTC. This codes for CASSPVQGLRGYTF. The rearrangement joins TRBV18 to TRBJ1-2; 7 bases match TRBD1. The CDR3 is made up of 14 amino acids. V was clipped by 2 bases and J by 7 bases; unmatched bases: 7. Germline V lookup: CDR1 KGHSH, CDR2 LQKENI. The entire variable domain, with the rest obtained from reference TRBV18 and TRBJ1-2, is as follows: NAGVMQNPRHLVRRRGQEARLRCSPMKGHSHVYWYRQLPEEGLKFMVYLQKENIIDESGMPKERFSAEFPKEGPSILRIQQVVRGDSAAYFCASSPVQGLRGYTFGSGTRLTVV.

As concerns this clone: Other DNA sequences of this sample code for an identical CDR3. This CDR3 is CASSLVAGSYEQYF. The DNA of the CDR3 is TGTGCCAGCAGCTTAGTGGCGGGGTCCTACGAGCAGTACTTC. The chain combines TRBV7-2 with TRBJ2-7; TRBD2 is a possible D gene (6 bases). Per germline, CDR1 SGHTA and CDR2 FQGNSA. The CDR3 is made up of 14 amino acids. Trimming took off 1 base at V and 1 base at J, with 8 bases between the two ends.

V usage is TRBV5-1 and J usage is TRBJ1-1, with 9 nucleotides matching TRBD1. V dropped 1 base and J dropped 5; count of bases not matched to a gene: 6. Germline CDR1 reads SGHRS; CDR2 reads YFSETQ. CDR3 length: 15 amino acids. The CDR3 reads CASSLKGQGSTEAFF. The CDR3 region has the DNA TGCGCCAGCAGCTTGAAGGGACAGGGTTCGACTGAAGCTTTCTTT. The variable domain in full, completed from reference TRBV5-1 and TRBJ1-1, reads KAGVTQTPRYLIKTRGQQVTLSCSPISGHRSVSWYQQTPGQGLQFLFEYFSETQRNKGNFPGRFSGRQFSNSRSEMNVSTLELGDSALYLCASSLKGQGSTEAFFGQGTRLTVV.

The genes are TRBV11-2 and TRBJ2-2; D is ambiguous. This CDR3 region has 18 residues. Trimming left V 5 bases short and J 0 bases short, with 19 bases between. Germline CDR1 SGHAT, CDR2 FQNNGV. CDR3 nucleotide sequence: TGTGCCAGCAGCGGCCTGAAGGGCGGTCGAGCGAACACCGGGGAGCTGTTTTTT. It yields the protein CASSGLKGGRANTGELFF.

The chain recombines TRBV5-4 with TRBJ2-7; 10 nucleotides agree with TRBD1. Trimming at V came to 4 bases and at J to 4 bases, leaving 8 bases not matched to a gene. CDR1 SGHNT and CDR2 YYREEE come from the germline V gene (reference sequence). The CDR3 sequence is 15 residues long. CDR3 region: CASSLGQGNPYEQYF. The CDR3 nucleotides read TGTGCCAGCAGCCTGGGACAGGGGAATCCGTACGAGCAGTACTTC.

The chain combines TRBV13 with TRBJ2-7; 7 bases are shared with TRBD2. This CDR3 spans 14 amino acids. Germline-derived CDR1 and CDR2 are PRHDT and FYEKMQ (reference sequence). J was trimmed by 5 bases and V by 5 bases; bases with no gene match: 9. The chain's CDR3 is CASSPGLERNEQYF. The CDR3 nucleotides read TGTGCCAGCAGCCCTGGACTAGAGAGAAACGAGCAGTACTTC.

Remarks on this clone: Distinct nucleotide sequences in the sample also encode this CDR3. The CDR3 nucleotides read TGCGCCAGCAGCCTTAGCGGGAGCACAGATACGCAGTATTTT. It encodes CASSLSGSTDTQYF. This chain connects TRBV5-1 to TRBJ2-3; TRBD2 agrees at 7 bases. The CDR3 is made up of 14 amino acids. J gave up 0 bases and V 4 bases, and 2 bases lay outside the gene matches. CDR1 and CDR2 from the germline V gene are SGHRS and YFSETQ.

The chain combines TRBV14 with TRBJ2-1; D not certain. Germline values: CDR1 SGHDN, CDR2 FVKESK. The CDR3 extends over 12 amino acids. Between the trimmed V and J ends, which lost 0 bases and 15 bases, there was a span of 12 bases. The CDR3 DNA is TGTGCCAGCAGCCAAGATCTTACGGGCTGGTTCTTC. Translating it yields CASSQDLTGWFF.

The chain is built from TRBV6-5 and TRBJ1-4, with D unresolved. Between the trimmed V and J ends, which lost 5 bases and 4 bases, there was a span of 11 bases. Germline V lookup: CDR1 MNHEY, CDR2 SVGAGI. CDR3 length: 14 residues. CDR3 protein: CASSREILNEKLFF. DNA of the CDR3: TGTGCCAGCAGTCGGGAAATACTTAATGAAAAACTGTTTTTT.

This clone was counted only a few times. The gene calls are TRBV5-1 and TRBJ2-2, with D tentatively TRBD1 or TRBD2 (6 bases each). Germline values: CDR1 SGHRS, CDR2 YFSETQ. V lost 3 bases and J 4 bases, leaving 13 bases between the germline ends. The CDR3 runs to 15 residues. CDR3: CASSSIGGGTGELFF. In nucleotides, the CDR3 is TGCGCCAGCAGCTCGATAGGGGGAGGCACCGGGGAGCTGTTTTTT.

This sequence joins TRBV6-5 and TRBJ1-2; D gene unclear. Deletions cut 0 bases from V and 3 bases from J, with 11 bases between. The V gene's germline CDR1 is MNHEY and CDR2 SVGAGI. This CDR3 comprises 15 residues. CDR3 protein: CASSYSGRADYGYTF. The CDR3 DNA sequence: TGTGCCAGCAGTTACTCAGGGCGAGCTGACTATGGCTACACCTTC.

This clone occurred once. The chain couples TRBV29-1 to TRBJ2-5; TRBD2 agrees at 8 bases. Germline V CDR1 and CDR2: SQVTM, ANQGSEA. The V gene end was trimmed by 3 bases and the J gene end by 9 bases; junction bases not matched to a gene: 9. CDR3 length equals 13 residues. The CDR3 sequence: CSVEPTGRGAQYF. CDR3 nucleotides: TGCAGCGTTGAGCCCACCGGGAGGGGGGCCCAGTACTTC.

V is TRBV11-2 and J is TRBJ2-3, with TRBD2 as a possible D gene (6 bases). Between the trimmed V and J ends, which lost 5 bases and 2 bases, there was a span of 23 bases. This CDR3 region has 18 residues. Germline assignment: CDR1 SGHAT and CDR2 FQNNGV. CDR3 amino acids: CASSPYQGPKGLTDTQYF. DNA for the CDR3: TGTGCCAGCAGCCCCTATCAAGGACCGAAGGGACTCACAGATACGCAGTATTTT.

This chain links TRBV2 with TRBJ1-1, with 7 bases matching TRBD1. Per germline, CDR1 SNHLY and CDR2 FYNNEI. V shed 3 bases and J 2 bases; nucleotides not matched to a gene: 9. The CDR3 extends over 16 amino acids. The CDR3 bases are TGTGCCAGCAGTGAGGGGAGAACAGGGGCAAACACTGAAGCTTTCTTT. As protein: CASSEGRTGANTEAFF.

The V and J genes are TRBV18 and TRBJ2-1; D gene unclear. The V end lost 0 bases, the J end lost 8 bases, and 8 bases lay between the germline ends. The CDR3 extends over 13 amino acids. From germline, CDR1 is KGHSH and CDR2 LQKENI. This CDR3 reads CASSPPSADEQFF. CDR3 sequence (DNA): TGTGCCAGCTCACCACCGTCCGCGGATGAGCAGTTCTTC.

The rearrangement links TRBV10-2 to TRBJ2-1; 13 bases line up with TRBD2. CDR1 WSHSY and CDR2 SAAADI come from the germline V gene. V gave up 6 bases and J gave up 7 bases; unmatched junction bases: 3. The CDR3 runs to 14 residues. CDR3: CASRTSGGKNEQFF. In DNA form, the CDR3 reads TGCGCCAGCAGGACTAGCGGGGGGAAGAATGAGCAGTTCTTC.

V usage is TRBV5-5 and J usage is TRBJ2-1, with 9 bases matching TRBD2. With 4 bases clipped from V and 7 bases from J, the junction kept 9 bases outside the gene matches. The CDR3 consists of 15 residues. Germline lookup yields CDR1 SGHKS and CDR2 YYEKEE (reference sequence). This CDR3 reads CASSPISGSRNEQFF. The CDR3 DNA reads TGTGCCAGCAGCCCTATTAGCGGGAGTAGGAATGAGCAGTTCTTC.